Each of the 24 T cell receptor beta chains below was sequenced from the same sample in a study of blood T cell repertoires in COVID-19. TCRdb's table, derived via immunoSEQ multiplex PCR, lists solely in-frame clones and lacks some. Of about 250,000 clones in the sample, almost 85% were seen once. Sequences were obtained from peripheral blood. Every receptor here comes from a man between 50 and 59 years old with active or convalescent COVID-19.

This clone was seen once. The rearrangement joins TRBV10-3 to TRBJ2-1; TRBD2 is a possible D gene (6 bases). CDR1 is ENHRY and CDR2 is SYGVKD in the germline V gene. The CDR3 consists of 13 residues. Trimming removed 10 bases from V and 2 bases from J, with 12 bases in between. The CDR3 nucleotides are TGTGCCACTGCGGGACGCGCCTACAATGAGCAGTTCTTC. It yields the protein CATAGRAYNEQFF.

This chain links TRBV29-1 with TRBJ1-4, with D unclear. Germline V CDR1 and CDR2: SQVTM, ANQGSEA. The V end was cut by 4 bases, the J end by 6 bases, with 12 bases between. The length of the CDR3 is 13 residues. The CDR3 DNA is TGCAGCGTTGTCCTGAATCCGGATGAAAAACTGTTTTTT. This sequence encodes CSVVLNPDEKLFF.

Regarding this clone: This specimen includes other DNA sequences encoding the same CDR3. This sequence joins TRBV12-3 or TRBV12-4 and TRBJ1-2; D is unclear. Trimming pared 4 bases from V and 0 bases from J, leaving 6 bases between. This CDR3 contains 13 residues. The DNA for the CDR3 is TGTGCCAGCAGTTCCCTTGCTAACTATGGCTACACCTTC. Translated: CASSSLANYGYTF.

The chain combines TRBV12-3 or TRBV12-4 with TRBJ2-7; D is uncertain. Trimming took 0 bases from V and 5 from J, leaving 8 bases between them. This CDR3 has 13 residues. In DNA form, the CDR3 reads TGTGCCAGCAGTTTAGCGGCTTTCAACGAGCAGTACTTC. Amino acid sequence: CASSLAAFNEQYF.

This rearrangement joins TRBV7-6 to TRBJ2-1; 7 bases line up with TRBD1. The germline gives CDR1 SGHVS, CDR2 FNYEAQ. The CDR3 is 16 amino acids. Germline trimming cut 5 bases from V and 0 bases from J; bases unmatched to any gene: 7. CDR3 residues: CASSASRGLSYNEQFF. The DNA of the CDR3 is TGTGCCAGCAGCGCATCAAGGGGGCTCTCCTACAATGAGCAGTTCTTC. The entire variable domain, with the rest obtained from reference TRBV7-6 and TRBJ2-1, is as follows: GAGVSQSPRYKVTKRGQDVALRCDPISGHVSLYWYRQALGQGPEFLTYFNYEAQQDKSGLPNDRFSAERPEGSISTLTIQRTEQRDSAMYRCASSASRGLSYNEQFFGPGTRLTVL.

This clone appeared once. The rearrangement links TRBV2 to TRBJ1-5, with D maybe TRBD1 (5 bases). Germline lookup yields CDR1 SNHLY and CDR2 FYNNEI. V lost 6 bases, J lost 0 bases, and 12 bases lay in between. The CDR3 has 15 amino acids. CDR3 DNA: TGTGCCAGCAGGCAGGGCACCCGTAGCAATCAGCCCCAGCATTTT. It specifies CASRQGTRSNQPQHF.

V and J are TRBV7-9 and TRBJ1-1; 7 bases align to TRBD1. V was pared by 0 bases and J by 8 bases, with 6 bases of the junction left unmatched. This CDR3 has 14 amino acids. Germline V gene lookup returns CDR1 SEHNR and CDR2 FQNEAQ (reference sequence). The CDR3 coding sequence is TGTGCCAGCAGCTTAGCTAGGGAACAGGGGGAAGCTTTCTTT. Amino acids: CASSLAREQGEAFF.

The V gene is TRBV10-3, the J gene TRBJ1-3; 7 nucleotides align to TRBD1. V trimming: 8 bases; J trimming: 0 bases; junction bases outside the gene matches: 4. Germline V gene sequence: CDR1 ENHRY, CDR2 SYGVKD. CDR3 length: 14 amino acids. The CDR3 loop is CAIAGQFSGNTIYF. As DNA, the CDR3 is TGTGCCATCGCGGGACAGTTCTCTGGAAACACCATATATTTT.

The chain links TRBV5-6 to TRBJ1-2; D is unresolved. The CDR3 is 17 residues long. Trimming took off 0 bases at V and 4 bases at J, with 19 bases between the two ends. Germline CDR1 reads SGHDT; CDR2 reads YYEEEE. This CDR3 reads CASSLGSAGGRFYGYTF. The CDR3 region has the DNA TGTGCCAGCAGCTTGGGAAGTGCGGGAGGCCGCTTCTATGGCTACACCTTC.

The chain is built from TRBV2 and TRBJ1-5; 7 bases match TRBD1. CDR1 and CDR2 from the germline V gene are SNHLY and FYNNEI. The CDR3 covers 16 residues. V was pared by 6 bases and J by 6 bases, with 14 bases of the junction left unmatched. The CDR3 nucleotides read TGTGCCAGCAGGAAAGAACAGGGGACCTGGGGTCAGCCCCAGCATTTT. This encodes CASRKEQGTWGQPQHF.

This rearrangement joins TRBV6-2 or TRBV6-3 to TRBJ2-7, with unresolved D. Deletions cut 5 bases from V and 2 bases from J, with 13 bases between. In germline, CDR1 is MNHEY, CDR2 SVGEGT. This CDR3 is built from 14 residues. The CDR3 protein is CASSTDWNTYEQYF. CDR3 bases: TGTGCCAGCAGTACTGACTGGAATACCTACGAGCAGTACTTC.

The chain carries TRBV9 and TRBJ2-1, with D tentatively TRBD2 (6 bases). Per germline, CDR1 SGDLS and CDR2 YYNGEE. The germline V and J ends were trimmed by 4 bases and 2 bases, with 7 bases remaining between them. This CDR3 spans 13 amino acids. Written as DNA, the CDR3 is TGTGCCAGCAGCCGCGGGGCCTACAATGAGCAGTTCTTC. It translates to CASSRGAYNEQFF.

The chain carries TRBV11-2 and TRBJ1-4, with 10 bases fitting TRBD1. The V gene's germline CDR1 is SGHAT and CDR2 FQNNGV. V was pared by 1 base and J by 7 bases, with 3 bases of the junction left unmatched. The CDR3 has 15 residues. The DNA for the CDR3 is TGTGCCAGCAGCTTAGGGGGACAGGGGAGTGAAAAACTGTTTTTT. This translates into CASSLGGQGSEKLFF.

The genes are TRBV7-3 and TRBJ2-7; TRBD2 agrees at 7 bases. The junction had 4 bases not matched to a gene; V was cut back by 3 bases and J by 5 bases. In germline, CDR1 is SGHTA, CDR2 FQGTGA. This CDR3 has 13 residues. The chain's CDR3 is CASSLGGSDEQYF. CDR3 DNA: TGTGCCAGCAGCTTGGGCGGGAGCGACGAGCAGTACTTC.

The V and J genes are TRBV9 and TRBJ2-1; D is perhaps TRBD1 (6 bases). The CDR3 runs 14 residues. V lost 0 bases to trimming and J lost 5 bases, with 9 bases between them. Germline-derived CDR1 and CDR2 are SGDLS and YYNGEE. The CDR3 DNA follows: TGTGCCAGCAGCGTAGCTACAGGGAACAATGAGCAGTTCTTC. Encoded protein: CASSVATGNNEQFF.

The chain combines TRBV6-1 with TRBJ2-1; 9 bases align to TRBD2. Per germline, CDR1 MNHNS and CDR2 SASEGT. Trimming at V came to 3 bases and at J to 5 bases, leaving 2 bases not matched to a gene. The length of the CDR3 is 14 residues. The CDR3 protein is CASSDLAGNNEQFF. For the CDR3, the DNA is TGTGCCAGCAGTGATCTAGCGGGAAACAATGAGCAGTTCTTC.

This clone has a single count. This rearrangement joins TRBV15 to TRBJ1-5, with D uncertain. The CDR3 contains 14 residues. Between the trimmed V and J ends, which lost 0 bases and 6 bases, there was a span of 9 bases. The germline V gene encodes CDR1 LNHNV and CDR2 YYDKDF (reference sequence). CDR3 sequence (DNA): TGTGCCACCAGCAGAGATCTAGCAAGTCAGCCCCAGCATTTT. As protein: CATSRDLASQPQHF.

The chain couples TRBV7-6 to TRBJ2-2; D perhaps matches TRBD2 (5 bases). Germline V gene sequence: CDR1 SGHVS, CDR2 FNYEAQ. V was pared by 1 base and J by 5 bases, with 5 bases between. The CDR3 length is 13 residues. CDR3 DNA sequence: TGTGCCAGCAGCTTAGGCGGGACCGGGGAGCTGTTTTTT. It yields the protein CASSLGGTGELFF.

The chain links TRBV13 to TRBJ2-5; 8 bases are a match to TRBD1. The germline V gene encodes CDR1 PRHDT and CDR2 FYEKMQ (reference sequence). The J segment lost 5 bases and the V segment lost 6 bases, leaving 11 bases of the junction unmatched. The CDR3 covers 15 residues. CDR3 DNA sequence: TGTGCCAGCAGGCCAGGGGGCCGCATGGAGGAGACCCAGTACTTC. Its protein product is CASRPGGRMEETQYF. The full variable domain, with the rest looked up from reference TRBV13 and TRBJ2-5, is AAGVIQSPRHLIKEKRETATLKCYPIPRHDTVYWYQQGPGQDPQFLISFYEKMQSDKGSIPDRFSAQQFSDYHSELNMSSLELGDSALYFCASRPGGRMEETQYFGPGTRLLVL.

This chain links TRBV25-1 with TRBJ2-2; D is possibly TRBD2 (5 bases). V was cut by 3 bases and J by 6 bases, with 20 bases left in between. This CDR3 has 17 residues. The germline V gene has CDR1 MGHDK and CDR2 SYGVNS. The CDR3 is CASSDSPYEGKAGELFF. The CDR3 DNA sequence: TGTGCCAGCAGTGACTCTCCATATGAGGGAAAGGCCGGGGAGCTGTTTTTT.

This clone appeared a single time. The chain recombines TRBV5-1 with TRBJ1-2; the match to TRBD1 covers 7 bases. After removal of 3 bases from V and 6 bases from J, the junction contained 8 bases not matched to a gene. The CDR3 covers 14 residues. CDR1 SGHRS and CDR2 YFSETQ come from the germline V gene. The CDR3 spells CASSSWTGGNGYTF. The DNA for the CDR3 is TGCGCCAGCAGCTCCTGGACAGGCGGGAATGGCTACACCTTC.

The chain combines TRBV28 with TRBJ2-5; TRBD1 might be the D (6 bases). V was trimmed by 7 bases and J by 2 bases, leaving 17 bases between them. Germline CDR1 is MDHEN and CDR2 is SYDVKM. This CDR3 region has 15 residues. This chain's CDR3 is CASKDSGTPQETQYF. The CDR3 bases are TGTGCCAGCAAGGATTCCGGGACACCACAAGAGACCCAGTACTTC.

For this clone: The sample carries other DNA sequences with the same CDR3. The chain employs TRBV3-1 (or the pseudogene TRBV3-2) and TRBJ1-1; D unresolved. There are 13 residues in the CDR3. V shed 1 base and J shed 0 bases, with 3 bases lying between them. CDR1 is LGHDT, CDR2 YNNKEL, per germline (reference sequence). The CDR3 reads CASSQGLNTEAFF. DNA for the CDR3: TGTGCCAGCAGCCAAGGGCTGAACACTGAAGCTTTCTTT.

The chain links TRBV28 to TRBJ1-2; D might be TRBD1 (5 bases). This CDR3 contains 16 residues. Germline V gives CDR1 MDHEN, CDR2 SYDVKM. The V end was cut by 7 bases, the J end by 6 bases, with 24 bases between. Here the CDR3 DNA reads TGTGCCAGCAAGCTTGAGACAGACCGAAGGGCAAATGGCTACACCTTC. It translates to CASKLETDRRANGYTF.